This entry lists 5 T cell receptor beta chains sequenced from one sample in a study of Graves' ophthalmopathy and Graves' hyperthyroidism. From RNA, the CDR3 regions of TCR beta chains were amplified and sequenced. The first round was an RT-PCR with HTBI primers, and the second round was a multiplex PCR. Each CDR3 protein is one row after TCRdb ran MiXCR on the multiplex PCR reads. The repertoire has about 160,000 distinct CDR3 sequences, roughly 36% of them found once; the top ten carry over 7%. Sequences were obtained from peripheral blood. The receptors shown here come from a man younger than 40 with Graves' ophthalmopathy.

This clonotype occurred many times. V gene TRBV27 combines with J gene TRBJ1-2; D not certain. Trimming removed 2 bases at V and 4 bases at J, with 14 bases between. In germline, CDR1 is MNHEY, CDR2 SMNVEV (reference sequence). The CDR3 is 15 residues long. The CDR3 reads CASSLMGRGFYGYTF. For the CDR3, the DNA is TGTGCCAGCAGTTTAATGGGTCGTGGATTCTATGGCTACACCTTC.

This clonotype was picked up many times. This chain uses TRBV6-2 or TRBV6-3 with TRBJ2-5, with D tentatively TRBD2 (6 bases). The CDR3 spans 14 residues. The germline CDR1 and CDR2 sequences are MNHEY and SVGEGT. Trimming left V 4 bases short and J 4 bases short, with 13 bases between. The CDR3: CASSFGGNAETQYF. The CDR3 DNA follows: TGTGCCAGCAGTTTTGGCGGGAACGCAGAGACCCAGTACTTC.

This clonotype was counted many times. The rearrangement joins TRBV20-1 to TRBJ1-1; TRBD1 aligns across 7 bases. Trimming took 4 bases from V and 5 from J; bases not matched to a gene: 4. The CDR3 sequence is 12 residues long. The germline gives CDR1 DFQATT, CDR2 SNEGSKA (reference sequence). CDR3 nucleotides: TGCAGTGCTAATAGGGGGCGGACTGAAGCTTTCTTT. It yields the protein CSANRGRTEAFF.

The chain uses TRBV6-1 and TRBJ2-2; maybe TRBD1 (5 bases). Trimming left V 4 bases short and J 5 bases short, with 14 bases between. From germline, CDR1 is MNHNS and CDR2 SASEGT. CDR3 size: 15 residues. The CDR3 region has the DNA TGTGCCAGCAGTGTGGATCAGGGTCTAACCGGGGAGCTGTTTTTT. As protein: CASSVDQGLTGELFF.

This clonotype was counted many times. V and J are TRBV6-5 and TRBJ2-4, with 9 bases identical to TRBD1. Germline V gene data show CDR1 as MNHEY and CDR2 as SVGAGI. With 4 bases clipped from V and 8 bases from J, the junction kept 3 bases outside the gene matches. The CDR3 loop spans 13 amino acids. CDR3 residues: CASSSDRGDIQYF. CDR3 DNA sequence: TGTGCCAGCAGTTCGGACAGGGGTGACATTCAGTACTTC.